This entry describes one T cell receptor (beta chain). As yet, its antigen is unknown. With 0 bases removed from V and 6 bases from J, the gap between germline ends came to 9 bases. The CDR3 loop spans 13 amino acids. Germline V gives CDR1 SGHRS, CDR2 YFSETQ. Primers for the PCR totalled 60 Vbeta and 13 Jbeta. Using immunoSEQ multiplex PCR, the repertoire was profiled, and TCRdb retains in-frame clones only, with some absent. The top ten clones hold more than 2% of a sample with 130,000 or so clones, approximately 79% of them seen once. These data come from a study of cytomegalovirus exposure and HLA in healthy donors. In the study overall: Early released data had around 89 million unique TCRs, all coming from HLA-typed donors.

The study, taken as a whole, reports: Reports showed the classifier diagnosing cytomegalovirus status with high specificity and sensitivity. As a later analysis showed, a missense DCLRE1C variant was linked to trimming of TCR beta V- and J-genes. In a later analysis, most CMV-associated TCR beta chains appeared HLA-restricted.

Sequencing input: PBMCs. The genes are TRBV5-1 and TRBJ1-1, with D possibly TRBD1 on 6 matching bases. The clonotype comes from a man aged 25-40 years in good health and CMV-seronegative. This chain's CDR3 is CASSLEGGAEAFF. The CDR3 DNA sequence: TGCGCCAGCAGCTTGGAGGGGGGGGCTGAAGCTTTCTTT. The whole variable domain, remainder taken from reference TRBV5-1 and TRBJ1-1, is KAGVTQTPRYLIKTRGQQVTLSCSPISGHRSVSWYQQTPGQGLQFLFEYFSETQRNKGNFPGRFSGRQFSNSRSEMNVSTLELGDSALYLCASSLEGGAEAFFGQGTRLTVV.